This T cell receptor beta chain was recorded in a study of OX40 agonist ivuxolimab in advanced cancers. The wider study: Head and neck, renal cell, melanoma or hepatocellular carcinoma were the cancers that dose-escalation patients had. Earlier treatment with anti-PD-1, anti-PD-L1 or anti-CTLA-4 was permitted, and 35% to 45% had received some.

As for this clone: Its cognate antigen is unknown.

Study findings and constraints: Within 6 weeks, CD4+ and CD8+ blood T cells expanded clonally at 0.1 to 3.0 mg/kg. Expanded clones tended on average to be more numerous among CD8+ T cells than CD4+.

The CDR3 is 13 residues long. Germline values: CDR1 MNHEY, CDR2 SVGAGI. Trimming removed 3 bases at V and 4 bases at J, with 9 bases between. Sequencing was performed with immunoSEQ multiplex PCR; in TCRdb, only in-frame clones are kept and a portion is missing. The sample carries about 73,000 clones, 88% recorded once. This clonotype originated in an adult with an advanced solid tumor such as melanoma, head and neck, liver or kidney cancer. The V and J genes are TRBV6-5 and TRBJ1-1, with D possibly being TRBD1 (5 bases). The sequences come from CD4+ or CD8+ T cells sorted from blood, collected in a trial of the OX40 agonist ivuxolimab. CDR3 amino acids: CASSYGGITEAFF. CDR3 nucleotides: TGTGCCAGCAGTTATGGGGGAATCACTGAAGCTTTCTTT.